These 26 T cell receptor beta chains were all obtained from the same sample, sequenced in a study of beta chain features in type 1 diabetes. Study-level results: Shortening that was moderate but significant affected the TCRB CDR3s of Type 1 diabetes patients in all four CD4+ subsets.

Isolated RNA was reverse transcribed in full, so expressed TCRB transcripts were sequenced. TCRdb keeps only in-frame clones here, not all; method: immunoSEQ multiplex PCR. The repertoire consists of 600,000 or so clones, with 9.5% to 15% occurring once and the leading ten covering 0.095% to 0.15%. These receptors' targets are unknown. The sequenced sample was naive CD4+ T cells from blood. The source is a man aged 25-40 years with type 1 diabetes.

The genes are TRBV7-9 and TRBJ2-1; D tentatively fits TRBD1 or TRBD2 (5 bases each). Germline values: CDR1 SEHNR, CDR2 FQNEAQ (reference sequence). The V end lost 5 bases, the J end lost 8 bases, and 10 bases lay between the germline ends. The CDR3 spans 12 residues. The CDR3 bases are TGTGCCAGCAGCCAGGGACCCGATGAGCAGTTCTTC. It is translated as CASSQGPDEQFF.

In its sample, this clone was seen a few times. This sequence joins TRBV10-3 and TRBJ1-5; 9 nucleotides align to TRBD1. J was trimmed by 4 bases and V by 3 bases; bases with no gene match: 4. The CDR3 is made up of 15 amino acids. Germline lookup yields CDR1 ENHRY and CDR2 SYGVKD. Written as DNA, the CDR3 is TGTGCCATCAGTGAAGGGACAGGGCAAAATCAGCCCCAGCATTTT. Its translation: CAISEGTGQNQPQHF.

The chain uses TRBV13 and TRBJ1-1; the D is unclear. The CDR3 has 14 residues. The V end lost 3 bases, the J end lost 0 bases, and 8 bases lay between the germline ends. Germline V lookup: CDR1 PRHDT, CDR2 FYEKMQ (reference sequence). CDR3 sequence reads: CASSFWEMNTEAFF. CDR3 DNA sequence: TGTGCCAGCAGCTTCTGGGAAATGAACACTGAAGCTTTCTTT. The variable domain in full, with the rest retrieved from reference TRBV13 and TRBJ1-1, is AAGVIQSPRHLIKEKRETATLKCYPIPRHDTVYWYQQGPGQDPQFLISFYEKMQSDKGSIPDRFSAQQFSDYHSELNMSSLELGDSALYFCASSFWEMNTEAFFGQGTRLTVV.

V gene TRBV4-3 combines with J gene TRBJ1-1; no reliable D call. The V gene's germline CDR1 is LGHNA and CDR2 YSLEER. Trimming shortened V by 0 bases and J by 5 bases, and 10 bases separated the two germline ends. This CDR3 region has 14 residues. The CDR3 DNA follows: TGCGCCAGCAGCCAAGAGGCGATGAGGACTGAAGCTTTCTTT. This translates into CASSQEAMRTEAFF.

The rearrangement joins TRBV7-2 to TRBJ1-1; D unresolved. Trimming removed 2 bases from V and 2 bases from J, with 12 bases in between. This CDR3 is built from 15 residues. Germline V gene data show CDR1 as SGHTA and CDR2 as FQGNSA. CDR3 loop: CASSLQWTVNTEAFF. CDR3 DNA: TGTGCCAGCAGCTTACAGTGGACGGTAAACACTGAAGCTTTCTTT.

The V call is TRBV25-1, the J call TRBJ1-1, with D possibly TRBD1 on 5 matching bases. Germline V gene lookup returns CDR1 MGHDK and CDR2 SYGVNS. This CDR3 spans 15 amino acids. V lost 8 bases and J lost 1, with 17 bases in between. Here the CDR3 reads CASSLGGVSNTEAFF. CDR3 nucleotide sequence: TGTGCCAGCTCCCTGGGGGGAGTGTCGAACACTGAAGCTTTCTTT.

The chain is built from TRBV4-3 and TRBJ2-2; D may be TRBD1 (6 bases). The germline V gene has CDR1 LGHNA and CDR2 YSLEER. The CDR3 loop spans 15 amino acids. The V and J ends lost 4 bases and 5 bases respectively, with 14 bases between them. CDR3: CASSLSAGATGELFF. The CDR3 DNA reads TGCGCCAGCAGCCTATCGGCAGGGGCAACCGGGGAGCTGTTTTTT.

The chain is built from TRBV6-5 and TRBJ1-1; D unresolved. The CDR3 spans 13 residues. V lost 6 bases, J lost 3 bases, and 11 bases lay in between. Germline V gene data show CDR1 as MNHEY and CDR2 as SVGAGI. CDR3 loop: CASSFGRDTEAFF. The CDR3 bases are TGTGCCAGCAGCTTTGGACGGGACACTGAAGCTTTCTTT.

This clone has only a few counts. The chain employs TRBV29-1 and TRBJ2-7; D may correspond to TRBD1 or TRBD2 (5 bases each). V lost 3 bases to trimming and J lost 4 bases, with 16 bases between them. This CDR3 contains 14 residues. Germline CDR1 and CDR2: SQVTM and ANQGSEA. This CDR3 reads CSVEVRPGRYEQYF. DNA for the CDR3: TGCAGCGTTGAGGTACGTCCGGGACGTTACGAGCAGTACTTC.

A few counts support this clone. This sequence joins TRBV29-1 and TRBJ2-5, with TRBD1 matching 9 bases. The DNA end is more similar to TRBJ2-7, so the J call may be wrong. CDR1 and CDR2 from the germline V gene are SQVTM and ANQGSEA. There are 12 residues in the CDR3. The CDR3 spells CSARDRAYEQYF. Written as DNA, the CDR3 is TGCAGCGCTAGGGACAGGGCCTACGAGCAGTACTTC.

The chain couples TRBV5-4 to TRBJ2-7, with no clear D. Trimming left V 2 bases short and J 2 bases short, with 2 bases between. The CDR3 spans 11 residues. The germline V gene has CDR1 SGHNT and CDR2 YYREEE (reference sequence). The CDR3 DNA sequence: TGTGCCAGCAGCTTTCCCTACGAGCAGTACTTC. Protein product: CASSFPYEQYF.

On this clone: Relative to the germline gene, one junction end is altered; a read error may explain this. At the DNA level, this CDR3 is encoded by other sequences in the same sample as well. The chain couples TRBV25-1 to TRBJ2-1, with 9 bases aligning to TRBD2. Germline loops: CDR1 MGHDK, CDR2 SYGVNS. This CDR3 comprises 14 residues. The CDR3 loop is CASTKLAGDNEQFF. As DNA, the CDR3 is TGTGCGAGCACCAAACTAGCGGGTGACAATGAGCAGTTCTTC.

The chain uses TRBV4-2 and TRBJ1-2; the D gene is possibly TRBD1 (6 bases). The germline V gene has CDR1 LGHNA and CDR2 YNFKEQ. This CDR3 contains 15 residues. Trimming took off 0 bases at V and 4 bases at J, with 12 bases between the two ends. CDR3 in DNA: TGTGCCAGCAGCCAAGATTTGGGGGCAGTCTATGGCTACACCTTC. This codes for CASSQDLGAVYGYTF.

In its sample, this clone was seen a few times. The DNA for the CDR3 is TGTGCCAGCAGCTTGGACGGAAATCTCAAGCCCCAGCATTTT. Amino acids: CASSLDGNLKPQHF. The chain carries TRBV5-6 and TRBJ1-5; D uncertain. The CDR3 runs 14 residues. From germline, CDR1 is SGHDT and CDR2 YYEEEE. V lost 0 bases to trimming and J lost 8 bases, with 12 bases between them.

The chain has TRBV6-5 and TRBJ2-7, with a possible D match to TRBD1 (5 bases). The CDR3 is 14 amino acids. Germline CDR1 MNHEY, CDR2 SVGAGI. V dropped 6 bases and J dropped 0 bases, with 12 bases sitting between them. CDR3 DNA: TGTGCCAGCAGAAAGGACATCTTCTCCTACGAGCAGTACTTC. This gives the protein CASRKDIFSYEQYF.

V is TRBV6-5 and J is TRBJ2-7; D remains unclear. The germline V and J ends were trimmed by 5 bases and 3 bases, with 14 bases remaining between them. CDR1 is MNHEY, CDR2 SVGAGI, per germline. The length of the CDR3 is 14 residues. The CDR3 bases are TGTGCCAGCAGTCTCGCCTTGGGGAACTACGAGCAGTACTTC. Translated, it gives CASSLALGNYEQYF.

There are a few counts of this clone. J is TRBJ1-1 and V is TRBV7-2; 9 bases fit TRBD1. V trimming: 1 base; J trimming: 1 base; junction bases outside the gene matches: 7. Germline V gene lookup returns CDR1 SGHTA and CDR2 FQGNSA. The CDR3 is made up of 17 amino acids. The CDR3 nucleotides are TGTGCCAGCAGCTTAGTCGGTGCGGGACAGGGGAACACTGAAGCTTTCTTT. It translates to CASSLVGAGQGNTEAFF.

With regard to this clone: In the same sample, other DNA sequences code for this CDR3. This sequence joins TRBV4-3 and TRBJ1-2; no clear D gene. Germline assignment: CDR1 LGHNA and CDR2 YSLEER. V was shortened by 1 base and J by 4 bases, with 7 bases between the two germline ends. CDR3 length: 13 residues. The CDR3 sequence: CASSQGSSYGYTF. CDR3 DNA: TGCGCCAGCAGCCAAGGGAGCAGCTATGGCTACACCTTC.

This clone was observed a few times. This sequence joins TRBV6-6 and TRBJ2-3; D is tentatively TRBD1 or TRBD2 (6 bases each). The CDR3 has 15 amino acids. V lost 6 bases and J 8 bases, leaving 21 bases between the germline ends. The germline V gene has CDR1 MNHNY and CDR2 SVGAGI (reference sequence). This CDR3 reads CASRTGALDQVTQYF. CDR3 nucleotide sequence: TGTGCCAGCAGGACGGGGGCCTTGGACCAGGTTACGCAGTATTTT.

This chain joins TRBV18 and TRBJ2-4; possible D gene TRBD2, 6 bases. Germline V CDR1 and CDR2: KGHSH, LQKENI. Trimming took off 3 bases at V and 6 bases at J, with 9 bases between the two ends. CDR3 length: 13 residues. CDR3 sequence: CASSPEGGNIQYF. Written as DNA, the CDR3 is TGTGCCAGCTCACCGGAGGGTGGAAACATTCAGTACTTC.

This clone has ten or more counts. This chain uses TRBV10-3 with TRBJ2-1, with no clear D. The length of the CDR3 is 13 residues. V lost 10 bases and J 0 bases, leaving 10 bases between the germline ends. Per germline, CDR1 ENHRY and CDR2 SYGVKD. CDR3 amino acids: CATGRSSYNEQFF. CDR3 DNA sequence: TGTGCCACCGGACGGAGCTCCTACAATGAGCAGTTCTTC.

The chain has TRBV19 and TRBJ2-2, with 7 bases that match TRBD2. Germline assignment: CDR1 LNHDA and CDR2 SQIVND (reference sequence). V lost 3 bases to trimming and J lost 7 bases; unmatched junction nucleotides: 5. The CDR3 consists of 14 residues. The CDR3 spells CASSIRGGGGELFF. CDR3 coding DNA: TGTGCCAGTAGTATTCGCGGGGGAGGCGGGGAGCTGTTTTTT.

A single count supports this clone. J is TRBJ2-7 and V is TRBV7-2; either TRBD1 or TRBD2 may supply D (5 bases each). The CDR3 is made up of 15 amino acids. The V and J ends lost 5 bases and 0 bases respectively, with 14 bases between them. CDR1 and CDR2 (germline): SGHTA, FQGNSA. As DNA, the CDR3 is TGTGCCAGCAGCCTGGGGGACCCGATCTCCTACGAGCAGTACTTC. Translating gives CASSLGDPISYEQYF.

This clone appeared a few times. The J gene is TRBJ2-7, the V gene TRBV19; no clear D. Germline assignment: CDR1 LNHDA and CDR2 SQIVND (reference sequence). The CDR3 covers 13 residues. V was shortened by 5 bases and J by 5 bases, with 13 bases between the two germline ends. The CDR3 protein is CASSPGPVHEQYF. The CDR3 DNA is TGTGCCAGTAGTCCCGGGCCAGTCCACGAGCAGTACTTC.

Here the CDR3 reads CASTRAFHSPLHF. The CDR3 DNA is TGTGCCAGCACTCGGGCTTTTCATTCACCCCTCCACTTT. The chain employs TRBV28 and TRBJ1-6; D remains ambiguous. CDR1 is MDHEN and CDR2 is SYDVKM in the germline V gene. With 7 bases removed from V and 8 bases from J, the gap between germline ends came to 12 bases. The CDR3 consists of 13 residues.

The rearrangement links TRBV29-1 to TRBJ1-5; maybe TRBD1 (6 bases). This CDR3 has 12 amino acids. Germline V gives CDR1 SQVTM, CDR2 ANQGSEA. The ends were cut back, 4 bases at V and 3 bases at J, with 7 bases in the middle. The CDR3 region is CSVAGANQPQHF. The CDR3, as DNA: TGCAGCGTTGCGGGGGCCAATCAGCCCCAGCATTTT.